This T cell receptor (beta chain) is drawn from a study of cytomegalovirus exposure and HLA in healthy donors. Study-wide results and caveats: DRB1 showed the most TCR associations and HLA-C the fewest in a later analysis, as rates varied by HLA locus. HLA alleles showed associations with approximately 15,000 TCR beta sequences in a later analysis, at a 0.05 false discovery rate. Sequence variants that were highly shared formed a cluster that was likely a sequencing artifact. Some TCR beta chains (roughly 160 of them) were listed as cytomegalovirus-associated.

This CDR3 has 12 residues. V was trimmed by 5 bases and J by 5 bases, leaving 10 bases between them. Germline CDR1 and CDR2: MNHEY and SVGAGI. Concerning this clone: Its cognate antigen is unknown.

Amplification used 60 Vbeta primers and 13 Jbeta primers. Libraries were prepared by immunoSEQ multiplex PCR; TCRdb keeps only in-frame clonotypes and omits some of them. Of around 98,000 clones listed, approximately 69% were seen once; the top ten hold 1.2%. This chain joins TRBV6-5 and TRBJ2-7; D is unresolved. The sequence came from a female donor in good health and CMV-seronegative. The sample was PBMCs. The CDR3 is CASSDVLDEQYF. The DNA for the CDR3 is TGTGCCAGCAGTGACGTCCTAGACGAGCAGTACTTC.